This T cell receptor beta chain was retrieved from a study of blood T cell repertoires in COVID-19 (dated by TCRdb to 2019 to 2021). Broadly, across the study: Samples from collaborators originated in the United States, Italy and Spain and spanned both the acute and convalescent phases of COVID-19. Samples were obtained from the ongoing ImmuneRACE study (first 160 participants) and from approximately 1,200 subjects provided by 6 global collaborators. The prospective study material was composed of cDNA or gDNA derived from T cells, B-cell-depleted T cells, or PBMCs. A de-identified subject ID, COVID-19 status, age in years and sex were almost always included in the sample metadata. Subjects who had been exposed to COVID-19, were actively infected with it, or had recovered from it provided the deeply sampled blood TCRbeta repertoires that made up the dataset. HLA class I and class II types, where available, came from metadata supplied by the sample provider rather than from assay-based typing. The repertoires were released in a freely available public database intended as a resource for research on the immune response to SARS-CoV-2. The investigation overall reported the following: The quantity of clinical and demographic metadata differed by source and by participant and was supplied without curation.

Remarks on this clone: Its recognized antigen is unknown. Base qualities are missing; no much larger clone stands one base away.

Participants in the prospective study were aged 18 to 89 years, lived in some 24 United States geographic areas, and enrolled through a virtual design. In the prospective study, participants were assigned to cohorts based on the clinical history participants reported in a screening survey and a study questionnaire. Recovered participants in ImmuneRACE Cohort 3 were defined by two consecutive negative NP/OP PCR tests, clearance by a healthcare professional, or resolution of symptoms. In the prospective study, mobile phlebotomists collected whole blood, serum and a nasopharyngeal or oropharyngeal swab from each participant. Additional blood draws and questionnaires over an approximately two-month period could optionally be provided by prospective study participants. Prospective study blood samples were shipped either frozen or at room temperature before DNA extraction. Inclusive of the bounding cysteine and phenylalanine, the CDR3 is 13 residues long. Of all the DNA, just the CDR3 is kept, 39 bases in frame from base 1. The germline V gene gives CDR1 as SGHVS and CDR2 as FQNEAQ. V is clipped by 3 bases and J by 3 bases, and the sequence between their germline boundaries is 8 bases long.

TCRbeta CDR3 regions were amplified from genomic DNA by means of the immunoSEQ Assay, a bias-controlled multiplex PCR. Under the source paper's analysis protocol: The number of nucleated cells in each sample was estimated from the amplification of reference gene primers within the assay. To quantify the absolute abundance of each unique TCRbeta CDR3 rearrangement, sequence reads were collapsed and filtered. For each sample, productive Simpson clonality was calculated as the square root of Simpson's diversity index over productive rearrangements. Not all clones reach the TCRdb copy of this immuneACCESS table, which keeps in-frame sequences only. Checked studies attribute under half of the gap to unresolved V genes and leave the rest unexplained. That table furnishes V, J and clone size, whereas the DNA furnished D and trimming. Present in this sample are some 340,000 clones, roughly four fifths of which were seen just once. The ten most abundant clones make up 5% to 6% of the sample.

Rearrangement joined TRBV7-8 to TRBJ1-1; the D gene lacks a confident call. This clonotype was obtained from a woman between 45 and 65 years old who had recovered from COVID-19. The sequenced sample was PBMCs or T cells enriched from blood (not recorded which). At the DNA level, the sequence is TGTGCCAGCAGCTTTCAGCGTGACACTGAAGCTTTCTTT. It translates as CASSFQRDTEAFF. The full variable domain, completed from the reference TRBV7-8 and TRBJ1-1 proteins outside the CDR3, reads GAGVSQSPRYKVAKRGQDVALRCDPISGHVSLFWYQQALGQGPEFLTYFQNEAQLDKSGLPSDRFFAERPEGSVSTLKIQRTQQEDSAVYLCASSFQRDTEAFFGQGTRLTVV.